The 29 T cell receptor beta chains reported below all come from one sample, sequenced in a study of Graves' ophthalmopathy and Graves' hyperthyroidism. The sequenced template was RNA, covering the TCR beta CDR3 region. First-round RT-PCR with HTBI primers preceded a second-round multiplex PCR. TCRdb re-called the multiplex PCR reads with MiXCR, one entry per CDR3 protein. The sample holds about 740,000 distinct CDR3 sequences; approximately 40% are singletons and the top ten take approximately 46%. The material sequenced was peripheral blood. Source of these receptors: an adult man with Graves' ophthalmopathy.

This rearrangement joins TRBV2 to TRBJ2-7; perhaps D is TRBD1 or TRBD2 (6 bases each). From germline, CDR1 is SNHLY and CDR2 FYNNEI. The V end lost 4 bases, the J end lost 3 bases, and 16 bases lay between the germline ends. The CDR3 spans 15 residues. The DNA of the CDR3 is TGTGCCAGCAGTGTACAGGGACGGGGGAGCTACGAGCAGTACTTC. The encoded protein is CASSVQGRGSYEQYF. Complete variable domain (other parts from reference TRBV2 and TRBJ2-7): EPEVTQTPSHQVTQMGQEVILRCVPISNHLYFYWYRQILGQKVEFLVSFYNNEISEKSEIFDDQFSVERPDGSNFTLKIRSTKLEDSAMYFCASSVQGRGSYEQYFGPGTRLTVT.

This clonotype was seen only a few times. The chain is built from TRBV4-2 and TRBJ1-2, with 9 bases identical to TRBD1. The V and J ends lost 1 base and 7 bases, in that order; junction bases with no gene match: 13. The CDR3 covers 17 residues. Germline CDR1 and CDR2: LGHNA and YNFKEQ. The CDR3 bases are TGTGCCAGCAGCCAAGTCCCGGACAGGGGATTTATTGGTGGCTACACCTTC. It codes for CASSQVPDRGFIGGYTF.

This clonotype showed up many times. The V and J genes are TRBV10-3 and TRBJ1-4, with D possibly being TRBD1 (5 bases). Germline V CDR1 and CDR2: ENHRY, SYGVKD. This CDR3 comprises 15 residues. Between the trimmed V and J ends, which lost 5 bases and 3 bases, there was a span of 13 bases. CDR3 protein: CAISFTKGPNEKLFF. CDR3 sequence (DNA): TGTGCCATCAGTTTCACGAAGGGGCCTAATGAAAAACTGTTTTTT.

The rearrangement uses TRBV4-1 and TRBJ1-2; tentatively, D is TRBD1 (5 bases). Germline V gene lookup returns CDR1 MGHRA and CDR2 YSYEKL. This CDR3 is built from 14 residues. V lost 1 base, J lost 7 bases, and 13 bases lay in between. The CDR3 bases are TGCGCCAGCAGCCAAGGGATCAGGGCTAGTGGCTACACCTTC. Its translation is CASSQGIRASGYTF.

In this sample, this clonotype turned up a few times. The gene calls are TRBV11-2 and TRBJ2-2; D might be TRBD2 (5 bases). The V and J ends lost 5 bases and 8 bases respectively, with 24 bases between them. Germline-derived CDR1 and CDR2 are SGHAT and FQNNGV. The CDR3 is made up of 17 amino acids. This CDR3 reads CASSRFVGATWEGELFF. The CDR3 coding sequence is TGTGCCAGCAGCAGATTCGTCGGCGCGACGTGGGAGGGGGAGCTGTTTTTT.

The table lists this clonotype with a few counts. V gene TRBV20-1 combines with J gene TRBJ1-6; D not resolved. The CDR3 loop spans 14 amino acids. Trimming pared 5 bases from V and 10 bases from J, leaving 18 bases between. Germline V gives CDR1 DFQATT, CDR2 SNEGSKA (reference sequence). The CDR3 here is CSAPNQRKLSPLHF. As DNA, the CDR3 is TGCAGTGCTCCGAACCAACGCAAGTTATCACCCCTCCACTTT.

Concerning this clonotype itself: A much larger clone lies a single base off, so this may be a read error. In this CDR3 the conserved last residue, phenylalanine or tryptophan, is missing, so a read error is likely. This sequence joins TRBV10-3 and TRBJ2-7; 10 bases line up with TRBD1. CDR1 is ENHRY, CDR2 SYGVKD, per germline. The CDR3 spans 14 residues. V gave up 6 bases and J gave up 2 bases; unmatched junction bases: 4. The CDR3 sequence is CAIRAGTGAYEQYS. CDR3 sequence (DNA): TGTGCCATCAGGGCCGGGACAGGGGCCTACGAGCAGTACTCC.

The chain uses TRBV7-2 and TRBJ2-7, with D possibly being TRBD1 (5 bases). Trimming cost V 9 bases and J 3 bases, with 15 bases left between them. Germline V lookup: CDR1 SGHTA, CDR2 FQGNSA. There are 13 residues in the CDR3. This CDR3 is CASSLDTFYEQYF. CDR3 DNA: TGTGCCAGTAGTCTGGACACTTTCTACGAGCAGTACTTC.

This clonotype was picked up one time. The junction and the germline gene differ at one end; a read error may be behind it. The V call is TRBV14, the J call TRBJ1-4; perhaps TRBD1 as D (5 bases). The V gene's germline CDR1 is SGHDN and CDR2 FVKESK. The CDR3 is made up of 14 amino acids. The CDR3: CASSRQYLNEKLSF. In nucleotides, the CDR3 is TGTGCCAGCAGTCGACAGTACCTAAATGAAAAACTGTCTTTT.

Only a few counts were recorded for this clonotype. The chain links TRBV2 to TRBJ1-5; 7 bases match TRBD1. V was pared by 1 base and J by 8 bases, with 2 bases of the junction left unmatched. CDR1 and CDR2 (germline): SNHLY, FYNNEI. The CDR3 has 13 amino acids. CDR3 DNA sequence: TGTGCCAGCAGTGAAGACCAGGGGGAGCCCCAGCATTTT. Translated, it gives CASSEDQGEPQHF.

Ten or more counts support this clonotype. V usage is TRBV19 and J usage is TRBJ1-1; D is undetermined. The V and J ends lost 6 bases and 7 bases respectively, with 12 bases between them. This CDR3 is built from 12 residues. The germline V gene has CDR1 LNHDA and CDR2 SQIVND (reference sequence). The CDR3 loop reads CASRTGPYEAFF. CDR3 bases: TGTGCCAGTAGAACCGGACCTTATGAAGCTTTCTTT.

The chain recombines TRBV7-9 with TRBJ1-1; possibly TRBD1 for D (6 bases). The CDR3 is 16 amino acids. From germline, CDR1 is SEHNR and CDR2 FQNEAQ (reference sequence). Trimming cost V 5 bases and J 1 base, with 17 bases left between them. This chain's CDR3 is CASSHAEQGSNTEAFF. The CDR3 DNA reads as TGTGCCAGCAGCCACGCCGAACAGGGCTCGAACACTGAAGCTTTCTTT.

The V and J genes are TRBV25-1 and TRBJ2-5, with 9 bases lining up with TRBD2. The germline CDR1 and CDR2 sequences are MGHDK and SYGVNS. The CDR3 totals 15 residues. The ends lost 7 bases at V and 1 base at J; junction bases unmatched: 7. This chain's CDR3 is CASTGTSLPQETQYF. The DNA of the CDR3 is TGTGCCAGCACCGGGACTAGCTTACCCCAAGAGACCCAGTACTTC.

This clonotype occurred many times. Compared with germline, one end of the junction differs, possibly owing to a read error. This chain joins TRBV7-9 and TRBJ1-2; D not certain. CDR3 length: 13 residues. CDR1 is SEHNR, CDR2 FQNEAQ, per germline (reference sequence). Here the CDR3 DNA reads TGTGCCAGCAGTTTAGGGTTGGGATATGGCTACACCTTC. It yields the protein CASSLGLGYGYTF.

This clonotype was detected only a few times. This chain connects TRBV10-3 to TRBJ1-6; 9 nucleotides agree with TRBD1. Losses at the gene ends were 0 bases for V and 5 bases for J; bases not matched to a gene: 8. The CDR3 consists of 18 residues. Germline CDR1 ENHRY, CDR2 SYGVKD. The CDR3 bases are TGTGCCATCAGTGAGTCGAGGGGACAGGGCACTAATAATTCACCCCTCCACTTT. Amino acids: CAISESRGQGTNNSPLHF.

The chain couples TRBV5-8 to TRBJ2-7, with a possible D match to TRBD1 (5 bases). The V and J ends lost 4 bases and 3 bases respectively, with 14 bases between them. The CDR3 is 14 residues long. Germline loops: CDR1 SGHTS, CDR2 YDEGEE. In DNA, the CDR3 is TGTGCCAGCAGCATCAGGGAACCTTACTACGAGCAGTACTTC. It translates to CASSIREPYYEQYF.

This clonotype was counted a single time. The chain uses TRBV29-1 and TRBJ1-1; possibly TRBD1 for D (5 bases). CDR1 SQVTM and CDR2 ANQGSEA come from the germline V gene. Trimming shortened V by 6 bases and J by 6 bases, and 23 bases separated the two germline ends. The length of the CDR3 is 15 residues. The CDR3 protein is CSVDRRTGAPPEAFF. CDR3 bases: TGCAGCGTAGATCGACGGACCGGGGCTCCACCTGAAGCTTTCTTT.

The chain recombines TRBV19 with TRBJ1-5; D possibly corresponds to TRBD1 (5 bases). The V and J ends lost 6 bases and 2 bases respectively, with 11 bases between them. Germline assignment: CDR1 LNHDA and CDR2 SQIVND (reference sequence). The CDR3 covers 14 residues. CDR3 sequence: CASRRQPGNQPQHF. The DNA of the CDR3 is TGTGCCAGTAGAAGACAGCCCGGCAATCAGCCCCAGCATTTT. The full variable domain, in which reference TRBV19 and TRBJ1-5 provide the parts outside the CDR3, is DGGITQSPKYLFRKEGQNVTLSCEQNLNHDAMYWYRQDPGQGLRLIYYSQIVNDFQKGDIAEGYSVSREKKESFPLTVTSAQKNPTAFYLCASRRQPGNQPQHFGDGTRLSIL.

This clonotype was seen a few times. The chain is built from TRBV29-1 and TRBJ2-5, with D tentatively TRBD2 (5 bases). This CDR3 region has 13 residues. Trimming left V 6 bases short and J 5 bases short, with 16 bases between. The germline gives CDR1 SQVTM, CDR2 ANQGSEA. The CDR3 reads CSVGSSMVETQYF. In nucleotides, the CDR3 is TGCAGCGTGGGGAGTAGCATGGTGGAGACCCAGTACTTC.

This clonotype showed up just a few times. The J gene is TRBJ2-6, the V gene TRBV19; 9 nucleotides line up with TRBD1. This CDR3 spans 21 amino acids. Germline V gives CDR1 LNHDA, CDR2 SQIVND (reference sequence). The V gene end was trimmed by 7 bases and the J gene end by 0 bases; junction bases not matched to a gene: 19. The CDR3, as DNA: TGTGCCAGTACCCCTCTCACAGGGGGCCTTCCCGATAGCTCTGGGGCCAACGTCCTGACTTTC. Translation: CASTPLTGGLPDSSGANVLTF.

This clonotype was picked up many times. The J gene is TRBJ2-7, the V gene TRBV7-6; 8 positions agree with TRBD1. The V segment lost 5 bases and the J segment 2 bases; nucleotides outside the gene matches: 8. The CDR3 spans 15 residues. CDR1 SGHVS and CDR2 FNYEAQ come from the germline V gene. The DNA of the CDR3 is TGTGCCAGCAGCCCAGGACAGGGAAAAACCTACGAGCAGTACTTC. This gives the protein CASSPGQGKTYEQYF. The complete variable domain, with remaining parts taken from reference TRBV7-6 and TRBJ2-7, reads GAGVSQSPRYKVTKRGQDVALRCDPISGHVSLYWYRQALGQGPEFLTYFNYEAQQDKSGLPNDRFSAERPEGSISTLTIQRTEQRDSAMYRCASSPGQGKTYEQYFGPGTRLTVT.

This clonotype occurred a few times. The V gene is TRBV7-9, the J gene TRBJ2-5; TRBD1 is a possible D gene (5 bases). The CDR3 runs to 15 residues. Germline lookup yields CDR1 SEHNR and CDR2 FQNEAQ (reference sequence). Trimming pared 4 bases from V and 1 base from J, leaving 13 bases between. DNA of the CDR3: TGTGCCAGCAGCTCGCTCCCAGGGTCCCAAGAGACCCAGTACTTC. This codes for CASSSLPGSQETQYF.

This rearrangement joins TRBV10-3 to TRBJ1-2; TRBD1 might be the D (5 bases). V lost 6 bases and J 5 bases, leaving 13 bases between the germline ends. CDR1 is ENHRY, CDR2 SYGVKD, per germline. This CDR3 contains 13 residues. The CDR3 coding sequence is TGTGCCATCAGGCAGGGCGCCGGGTATGGCTACACCTTC. It yields the protein CAIRQGAGYGYTF.

In its sample, this clonotype was seen many times. This sequence joins TRBV6-6 and TRBJ1-1, with TRBD1 matching over 7 bases. Germline values: CDR1 MNHNY, CDR2 SVGAGI (reference sequence). This CDR3 contains 14 residues. After removal of 2 bases from V and 3 bases from J, the junction contained 3 bases not matched to a gene. The CDR3 region is CASSYLGQDTEAFF. The CDR3 nucleotides read TGTGCCAGCAGTTACCTCGGACAGGACACTGAAGCTTTCTTT.

Regarding this clonotype: This may come from a read error, since a much larger clone is one base off. CDR3 amino acids: CASRGQVMDTEASF. CDR3 nucleotide sequence: TGTGCCAGCAGGGGACAGGTCATGGACACTGAAGCTTCCTTT. The chain recombines TRBV12-3 or TRBV12-4 with TRBJ1-1; 8 bases are shared with TRBD1. This CDR3 spans 14 amino acids.

The rearrangement links TRBV7-9 to TRBJ1-1; 8 nucleotides align to TRBD1. Germline CDR1 SEHNR, CDR2 FQNEAQ (reference sequence). The CDR3 runs to 16 residues. Germline trimming cut 5 bases from V and 1 base from J; bases unmatched to any gene: 9. CDR3 in amino acids: CASSPGDRFENTEAFF. Written as DNA, the CDR3 is TGTGCCAGCAGCCCAGGGGACAGGTTCGAGAACACTGAAGCTTTCTTT.

A remark on this clonotype: A much larger clone is a single base away; this may be a read error. The chain joins TRBV20-1 to TRBJ2-7; D remains ambiguous. Germline values: CDR1 DFQATT, CDR2 SNEGSKA (reference sequence). V was pared by 4 bases and J by 4 bases, with 14 bases between. CDR3 length equals 13 residues. The CDR3 DNA reads as TGCAGTGCTACGGGCTTGACTGCTTACGAGCAGTACTTC. Its translation is CSATGLTAYEQYF.

This clonotype came up a few times. V is TRBV7-2 and J is TRBJ1-2, with TRBD1 as a possible D gene (6 bases). This CDR3 comprises 14 residues. Trimming took 5 bases from V and 6 from J, leaving 16 bases between them. Germline V gene data show CDR1 as SGHTA and CDR2 as FQGNSA. The CDR3 loop reads CASSPGRQADGYTF. The CDR3 nucleotides read TGTGCCAGCAGCCCGGGGAGACAGGCAGATGGCTACACCTTC.

There are many counts of this clonotype. The rearrangement uses TRBV10-3 and TRBJ2-2, with D tentatively TRBD2 (6 bases). Germline V gene sequence: CDR1 ENHRY, CDR2 SYGVKD. V dropped 2 bases and J dropped 0 bases, with 7 bases sitting between them. The CDR3 is 15 residues long. CDR3 in DNA: TGTGCCATCAGTGAGGGCGGGGCGAACACCGGGGAGCTGTTTTTT. Residues: CAISEGGANTGELFF.